The rows below give T cell receptor beta chains drawn from one sample of a study of blood T cell repertoires in COVID-19. TCRdb's copy holds only in-frame clones and misses some; the assay was immunoSEQ multiplex PCR. The repertoire holds fewer than 90,000 clones, with around 88% as singletons. Material for sequencing was peripheral blood. These receptors originate from a man between 60 and 75 years old with acute or convalescent COVID-19. CDR3s include the opening cysteine and the closing phenylalanine or tryptophan. D genes are given only for firm matches. Not all rows give a size; the values are once, few, many and, for expanded clones, a class.

clone size	D gene	V gene	J gene	CDR3 protein	CDR3 DNA
.	.	TRBV5-4	TRBJ1-2	CASSLYGGFYYGYTF	TGTGCCAGCAGCTTGTATGGGGGCTTTTACTATGGCTACACCTTC
.	.	TRBV5-6	TRBJ2-3	CASSRGQGGSTDTQYF	TGTGCCAGCAGCCGCGGACAGGGAGGGAGCACAGATACGCAGTATTTT
.	.	TRBV6-2/TRBV6-3	TRBJ1-5	CASSYPRGGRQYQPQHF	TGTGCCAGCAGTTACCCCCGGGGAGGACGACAATATCAGCCCCAGCATTTT
.	TRBD1	TRBV2	TRBJ2-7	CASSTGTGSHEQYF	TGTGCCAGCAGTACCGGGACAGGGAGCCACGAGCAGTACTTC
.	TRBD1	TRBV7-2	TRBJ1-6	CASSLATGTGSYF	TGTGCCAGCAGCTTAGCCACCGGGACAGGCTCCTACTTT
.	.	TRBV5-6	TRBJ1-2	CASSLPGVGGYTF	TGTGCCAGCAGCTTGCCGGGGGTAGGTGGCTACACCTTC
.	TRBD2	TRBV7-9	TRBJ2-7	CASSLGLAGVDEQYF	TGTGCCAGCAGCTTAGGACTAGCGGGAGTCGACGAGCAGTACTTC
once	.	TRBV27	TRBJ1-5	CASSFSVNQPQHF	TGTGCCAGCAGTTTTTCTGTAAATCAGCCCCAGCATTTT
.	TRBD1	TRBV2	TRBJ1-4	CASGTGVIEKLFF	TGTGCCAGCGGAACAGGGGTTATTGAAAAACTGTTTTTT
.	TRBD2	TRBV5-6	TRBJ2-7	CASSLAGTSGAYEQYF	TGTGCCAGCAGCTTGGCCGGGACTAGCGGCGCCTACGAGCAGTACTTC
.	.	TRBV21-1	TRBJ2-7	CAVKERGGRYEQYF	TGTGCAGTCAAGGAGCGGGGGGGACGCTACGAGCAGTACTTC
.	TRBD2	TRBV5-5	TRBJ2-7	CASSLGGRAHEQYF	TGTGCCAGCAGCTTAGGCGGGAGGGCCCACGAGCAGTACTTC
.	.	TRBV27	TRBJ1-2	CASSYRIWGGYGYTF	TGTGCCAGCAGCTACAGGATCTGGGGAGGCTATGGCTACACCTTC
.	TRBD2	TRBV4-1	TRBJ2-3	CASSHLGLAGGTDTQYF	TGCGCCAGCAGCCATCTGGGACTAGCGGGGGGCACAGATACGCAGTATTTT
once	TRBD1	TRBV5-4	TRBJ2-1	CASSLLTGGNEQFF	TGTGCCAGCAGCCTCCTGACAGGGGGCAATGAGCAGTTCTTC
.	.	TRBV7-9	TRBJ2-5	CASSLVSETQYF	TGTGCCAGCAGCTTAGTTTCGGAGACCCAGTACTTC
.	TRBD1	TRBV2	TRBJ2-7	CASSEDRASSYEQYF	TGTGCCAGCAGCGAGGACAGGGCGAGCTCCTACGAGCAGTACTTC
.	.	TRBV2	TRBJ2-7	CASTDFSYEQYF	TGTGCCAGCACTGACTTCTCCTACGAGCAGTACTTC
.	.	TRBV2	TRBJ1-1	CASRQSVFWLNTEAFF	TGTGCCAGCCGACAGTCCGTTTTCTGGTTGAACACTGAAGCTTTCTTT
few	TRBD1	TRBV7-2	TRBJ2-7	CASSLILGDRGDEQYF	TGTGCCAGCAGCTTAATTCTCGGGGACAGGGGGGACGAGCAGTACTTC
.	.	TRBV25-1	TRBJ2-7	CASSESMGLIYEQYF	TGTGCCAGCAGTGAATCGATGGGACTTATCTACGAGCAGTACTTC
once	TRBD1	TRBV30	TRBJ1-3	CAWQQGSGNTIYF	TGTGCCTGGCAACAGGGGTCTGGAAACACCATATATTTT
.	TRBD2	TRBV2	TRBJ2-1	CASSGTSGANEQFF	TGTGCCAGCAGTGGGACTAGCGGGGCCAATGAGCAGTTCTTC
.	.	TRBV19	TRBJ1-1	CASSRGDTEAFF	TGTGCCAGTAGTAGGGGAGACACTGAAGCTTTCTTT
.	.	TRBV7-3	TRBJ2-1	CASSLSRDSSEQFF	TGTGCCAGCAGCTTAAGTCGGGACTCTTCCGAGCAGTTCTTC
.	TRBD1	TRBV5-6	TRBJ1-2	CASSRDRGSYGYTF	TGTGCCAGCAGCCGGGACAGGGGGTCCTATGGCTACACCTTC
once	TRBD1	TRBV29-1	TRBJ1-2	CSVPKQGSEEGYTF	TGCAGCGTCCCGAAACAGGGGTCGGAGGAGGGCTACACCTTC
.	TRBD1	TRBV24-1	TRBJ1-2	CATSAPGQGAHGYTF	TGTGCCACCAGTGCGCCGGGACAGGGGGCTCATGGCTACACCTTC
once	.	TRBV6-1	TRBJ2-2	CASSEGTGNTGELFF	TGTGCCAGCAGTGAAGGTACAGGGAACACCGGGGAGCTGTTTTTT
.	TRBD1	TRBV6-5	TRBJ1-1	CASSPGQGHNTEAFF	TGTGCCAGCAGCCCGGGACAGGGCCATAACACTGAAGCTTTCTTT
.	.	TRBV7-2	TRBJ1-3	CASSSTPASGNTIYF	TGTGCCAGCAGCTCGACTCCAGCCTCTGGAAACACCATATATTTT
once	.	TRBV9	TRBJ2-7	CASSVGDSYEQYF	TGTGCCAGCAGCGTAGGAGACTCCTACGAGCAGTACTTC
.	.	TRBV2	TRBJ2-2	CASILDRAVGELFF	.
.	.	TRBV5-5	TRBJ2-1	CASSLLGRDYNEQFF	TGTGCCAGCAGCTTGTTGGGCAGGGACTACAATGAGCAGTTCTTC
.	.	TRBV18	TRBJ2-5	CASSPSLTRGVQETQYF	TGTGCCAGCTCACCAAGTCTCACCCGCGGAGTCCAAGAGACCCAGTACTTC
.	TRBD2	TRBV10-3	TRBJ2-7	CAISDTSGSFYEQYF	TGTGCCATCAGTGATACTAGCGGGAGCTTCTACGAGCAGTACTTC
.	TRBD2	TRBV5-1	TRBJ2-5	CASSVTSGRQETQYF	TGCGCCAGCAGCGTGACTAGCGGGAGACAAGAGACCCAGTACTTC
.	.	TRBV27	TRBJ2-3	CASSLKGVDTQYF	TGTGCCAGCAGTTTAAAAGGGGTGGATACGCAGTATTTT
once	TRBD1	TRBV5-5	TRBJ2-1	CASIPTGKPYNEQFF	TGTGCCAGCATACCGACAGGGAAGCCCTACAATGAGCAGTTCTTC
.	.	TRBV9	TRBJ2-7	CASSPPSSYEQYF	TGTGCCAGCAGCCCCCCGAGCTCCTACGAGCAGTACTTC
.	.	TRBV5-6	TRBJ1-2	CASSLAQQFYGYTF	TGTGCCAGCAGCTTGGCCCAACAGTTCTATGGCTACACCTTC
.	.	TRBV7-2	TRBJ2-1	CASSLRAGNNEQFF	TGTGCCAGCAGCTTAAGGGCAGGGAACAATGAGCAGTTCTTC
.	TRBD2	TRBV25-1	TRBJ2-1	CASRNAGGDYNEQFF	TGTGCCAGCAGAAACGCGGGGGGGGACTACAATGAGCAGTTCTTC
.	TRBD1	TRBV4-1	TRBJ2-7	CANKNRGLRSYEQYF	TGCGCCAACAAAAACAGGGGGCTTCGTTCCTACGAGCAGTACTTC
.	.	TRBV29-1	TRBJ2-1	CSVEHSLSSYNEQFF	TGCAGCGTTGAACACAGCCTAAGCTCCTACAATGAGCAGTTCTTC
.	TRBD2	TRBV29-1	TRBJ2-4	CSVEKREGNIQYF	TGCAGCGTTGAAAAGCGGGAGGGAAACATTCAGTACTTC
.	TRBD2	TRBV15	TRBJ2-1	CATSRDVGLAYNEQFF	TGTGCCACCAGCAGAGATGTCGGACTAGCTTACAATGAGCAGTTCTTC
.	.	TRBV27	TRBJ1-1	CASRTQSRTQWNTEAFF	TGTGCCAGCAGAACCCAATCACGAACTCAATGGAACACTGAAGCTTTCTTT
.	TRBD1	TRBV24-1	TRBJ2-1	CATSDVRTGPYNEQFF	TGTGCCACCAGTGATGTCAGGACAGGGCCCTACAATGAGCAGTTCTTC
.	TRBD2	TRBV15	TRBJ2-1	CATRAGGEGLNEQFF	TGTGCCACCCGGGCGGGAGGGGAAGGGTTGAATGAGCAGTTCTTC
.	TRBD2	TRBV24-1	TRBJ2-1	CATSEFGTSGRDEQFF	TGTGCCACCAGTGAATTCGGGACTAGCGGGAGAGATGAGCAGTTCTTC
.	TRBD1	TRBV11-1	TRBJ2-3	CASSSDRTGTDTQYF	TGTGCCAGCAGCTCCGACCGGACAGGGACAGATACGCAGTATTTT
.	TRBD1	TRBV27	TRBJ1-6	CASSLRDRGSPLHF	TGTGCCAGCAGTCTCCGGGACAGGGGGTCACCCCTCCACTTT